The rows below give T cell receptor beta chains drawn from one sample of a study of cytomegalovirus exposure and HLA in healthy donors. Here immunoSEQ multiplex PCR was the method, and the copy in TCRdb shows in-frame clones only, minus some. The sample carries roughly 100,000 clones, roughly 63% recorded once. Sequenced sample: PBMCs. The source of these receptors is a woman aged 45-65 years in good health and CMV-seropositive. Each CDR3 is given with its conserved first and last residue. D genes are given only for firm matches. A row's size may be missing; if present it is once, few, many or a size class.

16	TRBJ2-7	TRBD1	TRBV7-9	-	TGTGCCAGCTATTCAGTAGGACAGGGGGTTCCGTACGAGCAGTACTTC	CASYSVGQGVPYEQYF
13	TRBJ1-5	-	TRBV2	-	TGTGCCAGCAGGTGGGCAGATCAGCAGCCCCAGCATTTT	CASRWADQQPQHF
14	TRBJ1-1	-	TRBV18	-	TGTGCCAGCTCACCCCAGGGCGGTAACACTGAAGCTTTCTTT	CASSPQGGNTEAFF
13	TRBJ1-1	-	TRBV6-4	-	TGTGCCAGCAGTGCTGGCGAGGGTACTGAAGCTTTCTTT	CASSAGEGTEAFF
13	TRBJ2-7	-	TRBV9	-	TGTGCCAGCAGCGAGGGGGTTGGGTACGAGCAGTACTTC	CASSEGVGYEQYF
12	TRBJ2-7	-	TRBV7-2	-	TGTGCCAGCAGCCCCCGGGATGGGGAGCAGTACTTC	CASSPRDGEQYF
11	TRBJ1-1	-	TRBV20-1	once	TGCAGTGCTAGTCTGTTCACTGAAGCTTTCTTT	CSASLFTEAFF
12	TRBJ2-7	-	TRBV7-2	-	TGTGCCAGCAGCCTAGCTCTCTACGAGCAGTACTTC	CASSLALYEQYF
13	TRBJ2-5	TRBD1	TRBV10-3	once	TGTGCCATCAGCGGACAGGGGTCGGGGACCCAGTACTTC	CAISGQGSGTQYF
17	TRBJ2-6	-	TRBV5-8	-	TGTGCCAGCGAATGGGGACTGGCCATCTCTGGGGCCAACGTCCTGACTTTC	CASEWGLAISGANVLTF
15	TRBJ1-2	-	TRBV5-6	-	TGTGCCAGCAGCTTGGCAGTGGCGGGGGGCTATGGCTACACCTTC	CASSLAVAGGYGYTF
14	TRBJ2-3	-	TRBV10-3	-	TGTGCCATCAGTGACCTAGAGGGGGCAGATACGCAGTATTTT	CAISDLEGADTQYF
16	TRBJ1-2	-	TRBV5-6	few	TGTGCCAGCAGCTTGTATGGGGGCAGAGATAACTATGGCTACACCTTC	CASSLYGGRDNYGYTF
16	TRBJ2-7	-	TRBV2	-	TGTGCCAGCAGTGAACCCCGTGGACAGATAGCTTACGAGCAGTACTTC	CASSEPRGQIAYEQYF
14	TRBJ1-3	-	TRBV21-1	-	TGTGCCAGCAGCAAACAGGAATCAGGAAACACCATATATTTT	CASSKQESGNTIYF
14	TRBJ1-4	-	TRBV5-1	-	TGCGCCAGCAGCTTGCTAGGAGCTAATGAAAAACTGTTTTTT	CASSLLGANEKLFF
17	TRBJ2-6	-	TRBV29-1	once	TGCAGCGTCTCCCGCGCCCCACAGGGCTCTGGGGCCAACGTCCTGACTTTC	CSVSRAPQGSGANVLTF
13	TRBJ2-1	-	TRBV5-1	-	TGCGCCAGCAGCCCCGACCCGGGGAATGAGCAGTTCTTC	CASSPDPGNEQFF
14	TRBJ2-7	TRBD2	TRBV27	-	TGTGCCAGCAGTCCCTCTAGCGGGGGCTACGAGCAGTACTTC	CASSPSSGGYEQYF
15	TRBJ1-1	TRBD1	TRBV4-3	-	TGCGCCAGCAGCCGAACGACAGGGGGCGTGGATGAAGCTTTCTTT	CASSRTTGGVDEAFF
15	TRBJ1-6	-	TRBV7-9	-	TGTGCCAGCAGCTCCACTCGCTCCTATAATTCACCCCTCCACTTT	CASSSTRSYNSPLHF
13	TRBJ2-5	-	TRBV10-2	few	TGCGCCAGCGGGTGGACACCACAAGAGACCCAGTACTTC	CASGWTPQETQYF
15	TRBJ2-1	TRBD2	TRBV6-5	-	TGTGCCAGCAGTTGGGGACTAGCGGGGAGCTATGAGCAGTTCTTC	CASSWGLAGSYEQFF
13	TRBJ1-6	TRBD1	TRBV30	-	TGTGCCTGGGGGGGGACAGACTACTCACCCCTCCACTTT	CAWGGTDYSPLHF
18	TRBJ2-1	TRBD2	TRBV5-1	-	TGCGCCAGCAGCTTGGGACTAGCGGGGGTAAACTCCTACAATGAGCAGTTCTTC	CASSLGLAGVNSYNEQFF
18	TRBJ1-3	-	TRBV4-1	-	TGCGCCAGCAGCCAAGGGGGCCTGGGGGACTTGTCTGGAAACGCCATATATTTT	CASSQGGLGDLSGNAIYF
15	TRBJ2-7	TRBD1	TRBV5-1	few	TGCGCCAGCAGCGTGGGGATGGACAGGAACTACGAGCAGTACTTC	CASSVGMDRNYEQYF
13	TRBJ1-5	-	TRBV5-1	-	TGCGCCAGCAGCTTCGAGGACAATCAGCCCCAGCATTTT	CASSFEDNQPQHF
15	TRBJ2-2	-	TRBV5-1	-	TGCGCCAGCAGCTTGGGGCCCCCGGGGACCGGGGAGCTGTTTTTT	CASSLGPPGTGELFF
17	TRBJ2-3	TRBD2	TRBV7-9	-	TGTGCCAGCAGCATGGGACTAGCGGGGGCTAGCACAGATACGCAGTATTTT	CASSMGLAGASTDTQYF
12	TRBJ1-1	-	TRBV7-9	-	TGTGCCAGCGTCCTAGGGAACACTGAAGCTTTCTTT	CASVLGNTEAFF
14	TRBJ1-5	-	TRBV27	-	TGTGCCAGCAGTTTTAATGGATGGAGTCAGCCCCAGCATTTT	CASSFNGWSQPQHF
14	TRBJ1-2	-	TRBV28	-	TGTGCCAGCAGTTTGGGGGGGTCAGAAGGTGGCTACACCTTC	CASSLGGSEGGYTF
14	TRBJ1-5	TRBD1	TRBV10-3	-	TGTGCCATCAGTCAGGGGGGTAGCAATCAGCCCCAGCATTTT	CAISQGGSNQPQHF
14	TRBJ2-7	TRBD1	TRBV28	-	TGTGCCAGCAGTTTGGGACAGGGGGCTCGCGAGCAGTACTTC	CASSLGQGAREQYF
16	TRBJ2-7	TRBD2	TRBV2	-	TGTGCCAGCAGGAGCGGTCCTAGCGGGGCAGCCTACGAGCAGTACTTC	CASRSGPSGAAYEQYF
13	TRBJ1-2	-	TRBV28	-	TGTGCCAGCACTACCCAACCTGAGGATGGCTACACCTTC	CASTTQPEDGYTF
14	TRBJ2-3	TRBD2	TRBV29-1	-	TGCAGCGTTGGGACTACGGCGGGGGCAGATACGCAGTATTTT	CSVGTTAGADTQYF
12	TRBJ1-2	-	TRBV6-5	-	TGTGCCAGCAGTTACGGCCCTTATGGCTACACCTTC	CASSYGPYGYTF
13	TRBJ2-2	-	TRBV7-3	-	TGTGCCAGCAGTCCCCAAGGGGGTAGCGAGCTGTTTTTT	CASSPQGGSELFF
11	TRBJ2-1	-	TRBV2	-	TGTGCCAGCAGTTATGACAATGAGCAGTTCTTC	CASSYDNEQFF
16	TRBJ2-7	TRBD1	TRBV9	-	TGTGCCAGCAGCGTAGGGGCGGGACAGGGGACCTACGAGCAGTACTTC	CASSVGAGQGTYEQYF
15	TRBJ2-3	-	TRBV6-1	few	TGTGCCAGCAGTCTAACTCACGGTTACACAGATACGCAGTATTTT	CASSLTHGYTDTQYF